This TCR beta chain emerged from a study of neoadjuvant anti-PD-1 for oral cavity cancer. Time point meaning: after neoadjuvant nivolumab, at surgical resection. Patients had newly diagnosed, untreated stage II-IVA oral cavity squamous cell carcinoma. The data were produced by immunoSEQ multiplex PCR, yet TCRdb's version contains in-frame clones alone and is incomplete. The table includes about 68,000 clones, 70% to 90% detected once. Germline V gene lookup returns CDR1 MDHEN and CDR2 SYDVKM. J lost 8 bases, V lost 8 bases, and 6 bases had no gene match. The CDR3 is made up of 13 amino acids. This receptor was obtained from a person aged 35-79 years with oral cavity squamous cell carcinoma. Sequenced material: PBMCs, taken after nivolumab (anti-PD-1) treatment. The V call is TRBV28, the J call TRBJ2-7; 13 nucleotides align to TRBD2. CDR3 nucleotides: TGTGCCAGCCTGACGGGGACTAGCGGGAAGCAGTACTTC. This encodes CASLTGTSGKQYF. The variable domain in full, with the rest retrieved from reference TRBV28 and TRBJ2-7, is DVKVTQSSRYLVKRTGEKVFLECVQDMDHENMFWYRQDPGLGLRLIYFSYDVKMKEKGDIPEGYSVSREKKERFSLILESASTNQTSMYLCASLTGTSGKQYFGPGTRLTVT.